These 15 T cell receptor beta chains share one sample of origin, sequenced in a study of blood T cell repertoires in COVID-19. Profiled with immunoSEQ multiplex PCR; TCRdb holds only in-frame clones, not every one. The data hold approximately 140,000 clones, with roughly four fifths observed a single time. Material: peripheral blood. The receptors here all came from a human donor with acute or convalescent COVID-19. The donor label of this sample is uncertain.

This sequence joins TRBV2 and TRBJ1-2, with a possible D match to TRBD1 (6 bases). Germline-derived CDR1 and CDR2 are SNHLY and FYNNEI. The CDR3 is 13 amino acids. With 4 bases removed from V and 4 bases from J, the gap between germline ends came to 10 bases. Here the CDR3 reads CASSGRGSYGYTF. The CDR3 DNA is TGTGCCAGCAGTGGTAGGGGGTCCTATGGCTACACCTTC.

The gene calls are TRBV5-4 and TRBJ1-2; 8 bases fit TRBD1. The V and J ends lost 0 bases and 7 bases, in that order; junction bases with no gene match: 8. This CDR3 contains 15 residues. Germline CDR1 and CDR2: SGHNT and YYREEE (reference sequence). This CDR3 is CASSLAGQALGGYTF. The DNA of the CDR3 is TGTGCCAGCAGCTTGGCGGGACAGGCCCTCGGTGGCTACACCTTC.

V usage is TRBV21-1 and J usage is TRBJ2-3; whether TRBD1, the table's D call, matches the DNA was not checked. TRBV21-1 is a recognized pseudogene. CDR3 length: 18 residues. CDR3 region: CASRAGTGGLRLTDTQYF. The CDR3 DNA reads TGTGCCAGCAGAGCCGGGACAGGGGGTTTAAGGTTGACAGATACGCAGTATTTT.

This chain uses TRBV5-4 with TRBJ2-1; the match to TRBD2 covers 7 bases. The length of the CDR3 is 15 residues. Germline CDR1 SGHNT, CDR2 YYREEE (reference sequence). V shed 4 bases and J 1 base; nucleotides not matched to a gene: 5. CDR3 amino acids: CASSASSGSYNEQFF. The CDR3 bases are TGTGCCAGCAGCGCCTCTAGCGGATCCTACAATGAGCAGTTCTTC.

This clone came up many times. The gene calls are TRBV15 and TRBJ1-1, with 8 bases fitting TRBD1. The CDR3 has 14 residues. The germline V gene encodes CDR1 LNHNV and CDR2 YYDKDF (reference sequence). Unmatched junction bases numbered 9, after V lost 5 bases and J lost 7 bases. The CDR3 here is CATSLDRATFEAFF. CDR3 coding DNA: TGTGCCACCAGCTTGGACAGGGCGACCTTTGAAGCTTTCTTT. The whole variable domain, remainder taken from reference TRBV15 and TRBJ1-1, is DAMVIQNPRYQVTQFGKPVTLSCSQTLNHNVMYWYQQKSSQAPKLLFHYYDKDFNNEADTPDNFQSRRPNTSFCFLDIRSPGLGDTAMYLCATSLDRATFEAFFGQGTRLTVV.

This chain uses TRBV5-5 with TRBJ2-2; 11 bases align to TRBD1. With V trimmed by 1 base and J by 6 bases, 5 bases remained unmatched. This CDR3 has 16 residues. Germline V gene lookup returns CDR1 SGHKS and CDR2 YYEKEE (reference sequence). CDR3 sequence (DNA): TGTGCCAGCAGCTTGAGCCCGGGACAGGGGGCCGGGGAGCTGTTTTTT. As protein: CASSLSPGQGAGELFF.

The V gene is TRBV2, the J gene TRBJ1-1; D gene uncertain. In germline, CDR1 is SNHLY, CDR2 FYNNEI. V gave up 5 bases and J gave up 2 bases, with 12 bases separating them. The CDR3 covers 14 residues. CDR3 DNA sequence: TGTGCCAGCAGTCCATATACAGCTAACACTGAAGCTTTCTTT. It encodes CASSPYTANTEAFF. Complete variable domain (other parts from reference TRBV2 and TRBJ1-1): EPEVTQTPSHQVTQMGQEVILRCVPISNHLYFYWYRQILGQKVEFLVSFYNNEISEKSEIFDDQFSVERPDGSNFTLKIRSTKLEDSAMYFCASSPYTANTEAFFGQGTRLTVV.

This chain links TRBV3-1 (or the pseudogene TRBV3-2) with TRBJ2-7; 12 bases are a match to TRBD2. The CDR3 consists of 16 residues. V lost 0 bases to trimming and J lost 7 bases; unmatched junction nucleotides: 7. Looked up from germline, CDR1 is LGHDT and CDR2 is YNNKEL (reference sequence). The CDR3 protein is CASSQEASGGAREQYF. The DNA for the CDR3 is TGTGCCAGCAGCCAAGAGGCTAGCGGGGGGGCAAGAGAGCAGTACTTC.

The chain uses TRBV7-9 and TRBJ2-7, with 12 bases that match TRBD1. Germline V gene data show CDR1 as SEHNR and CDR2 as FQNEAQ (reference sequence). The CDR3 runs to 16 residues. V shed 4 bases and J 5 bases; nucleotides not matched to a gene: 9. CDR3 in amino acids: CASSYRDRGRTNEQYF. CDR3 nucleotide sequence: TGTGCCAGCAGCTATCGGGACAGGGGGCGTACGAACGAGCAGTACTTC.

This clone was seen only once. This chain connects TRBV5-4 to TRBJ1-6; D may be TRBD1 (6 bases). V lost 3 bases to trimming and J lost 3 bases, with 7 bases between them. Germline V gene lookup returns CDR1 SGHNT and CDR2 YYREEE (reference sequence). The length of the CDR3 is 14 residues. DNA of the CDR3: TGTGCCAGCAGCTCACAGGGCTATAATTCACCCCTCCACTTT. It encodes CASSSQGYNSPLHF.

This chain's CDR3 is CASSLDLITRGSPLHF. CDR3 nucleotide sequence: TGTGCCAGCAGCTTGGACCTGATCACCCGAGGGTCACCCCTCCACTTT. The rearrangement joins TRBV7-6 to TRBJ1-6; D not certain. V gave up 3 bases and J gave up 10 bases, with 19 bases separating them. The length of the CDR3 is 16 residues. CDR1 and CDR2 (germline): SGHVS, FNYEAQ. The variable domain in full, with the rest retrieved from reference TRBV7-6 and TRBJ1-6, is GAGVSQSPRYKVTKRGQDVALRCDPISGHVSLYWYRQALGQGPEFLTYFNYEAQQDKSGLPNDRFSAERPEGSISTLTIQRTEQRDSAMYRCASSLDLITRGSPLHFGNGTRLTVT.

The chain uses TRBV27 and TRBJ1-2, with 8 bases that match TRBD1. Germline CDR1 is MNHEY and CDR2 is SMNVEV (reference sequence). This CDR3 has 13 residues. With 2 bases clipped from V and 5 bases from J, the junction kept 1 base outside the gene matches. The CDR3 loop is CASSLDRGYGYTF. DNA of the CDR3: TGTGCCAGCAGTTTAGACAGGGGATATGGCTACACCTTC.

This clone was recorded a few times. The chain links TRBV29-1 to TRBJ2-1; 7 bases match TRBD2. Trimming took 3 bases from V and 1 from J; bases not matched to a gene: 12. The germline CDR1 and CDR2 sequences are SQVTM and ANQGSEA. The CDR3 contains 17 residues. CDR3 bases: TGCAGCGTTGAGGGCGATTCGGGGGGTATTTCCTACAATGAGCAGTTCTTC. As protein: CSVEGDSGGISYNEQFF.

This clone was detected only a few times. This chain uses TRBV10-3 with TRBJ1-3; TRBD1 agrees at 9 bases. The CDR3 contains 13 residues. Germline V gene sequence: CDR1 ENHRY, CDR2 SYGVKD. With V trimmed by 6 bases and J by 7 bases, 4 bases remained unmatched. CDR3 loop: CAIRGQGSNTIYF. As DNA, the CDR3 is TGTGCCATCAGGGGACAGGGTTCTAACACCATATATTTT.

The chain couples TRBV10-3 to TRBJ1-5; D gene ambiguous. This CDR3 has 16 residues. Trimming pared 0 bases from V and 4 bases from J, leaving 13 bases between. The germline V gene has CDR1 ENHRY and CDR2 SYGVKD. The CDR3 protein is CAISESKPPTNQPQHF. The CDR3 DNA is TGTGCCATCAGTGAGTCGAAGCCACCGACAAATCAGCCCCAGCATTTT.